Each of the 7 T cell receptor beta chains below was sequenced from the same sample in a study of tumor and adjacent non-tumor tissue in lung cancer. Three rounds of nested PCR, following a modified ARM-PCR protocol, produced the TCRbeta library. From the multiplex PCR reads, TCRdb called clonotypes with MiXCR, one entry per CDR3 protein. The table lists around 76,000 distinct CDR3 sequences, 76% of them singletons. The template was RNA from unsorted bulk tissue. Distant lung tissue was collected more than 3 cm away from the tumor edge. Sequenced: distant non-tumor lung tissue. These receptors were obtained from a man aged 65 to 79 with non-small cell lung cancer.

To note about this clonotype: The junction departs from the called germline gene at one end, perhaps through a read error. The chain is built from TRBV29-1 and TRBJ2-5; no firm D call. Germline V CDR1 and CDR2: SQVTM, ANQGSEA. The CDR3 has 13 residues. Written as DNA, the CDR3 is TGCAGTGTGGCCGACGTGCTCCAAGAGACCCAGTATTTC. Protein: CSVADVLQETQYF.

Worth noting for this clonotype: Lacking the conserved final phenylalanine or tryptophan, this CDR3 likely reflects a read error. V and J are TRBV12-3 or TRBV12-4 and TRBJ2-7; possibly TRBD1 for D (6 bases). The V and J ends lost 6 bases and 7 bases respectively, with 28 bases between them. The CDR3 length is 17 residues. CDR3 in DNA: TGTGCCAGCAGCCTTCTGCTCGGACAGAGATCTTCAATGGAGCAGTACTAC. Its protein is CASSLLLGQRSSMEQYY.

Of note for this clonotype: Without the conserved terminal phenylalanine or tryptophan, this CDR3 likely stems from a read error. No DNA is shown, since the ends of the CDR3 on it are uncertain; the CDR3 is the one TCRdb lists. The gene calls are TRBV11-2 and TRBJ2-7; the table's D call TRBD1 went unverified against the DNA. Germline V CDR1 and CDR2: SGHAT, FQNNGV. The CDR3 has 12 residues if both end residues are counted. The CDR3 reads CASSLYGPGLYL.

As concerns this clonotype: The junction and the germline gene differ at one end; a read error may be behind it. V gene TRBV11-2 combines with J gene TRBJ2-7; D remains unclear. The CDR3 sequence is 15 residues long. Germline CDR1 SGHAT, CDR2 FQNNGV. The CDR3 bases are TGCTCCAGCAGCTTAGATCAGTGGGCCCCCTACGAGCAGTACTTC. Translation gives CSSSLDQWAPYEQYF.

Note on this clonotype: One end of the junction fails to match germline, which may point to a read error. This chain connects TRBV11-3 to TRBJ2-7, with D possibly being TRBD2 (6 bases). CDR1 is SGHNT, CDR2 YENEEA, per germline. This CDR3 is 14 amino acids long. CDR3 DNA sequence: TGTGTCAGCAACTCAATGACGGGAGCCTACGAGCAGTACTTC. Protein: CVSNSMTGAYEQYF.

This clonotype was recorded many times. This sequence joins TRBV11-2 and TRBJ1-1; no clear D gene. Germline loops: CDR1 SGHAT, CDR2 FQNNGV. The CDR3 extends over 15 amino acids. The V end was cut by 3 bases, the J end by 4 bases, with 15 bases between. CDR3 nucleotides: TGTGCCAGCAGCTTGACTTTGGAGAGGTCCACTGAAGCTTTCTTT. It is translated as CASSLTLERSTEAFF.

About this clonotype: The junction and the germline gene differ at one end; a read error may be behind it. This sequence joins TRBV29-1 and TRBJ2-5; D is ambiguous. This CDR3 has 13 amino acids. The germline CDR1 and CDR2 sequences are SQVTM and ANQGSEA. CDR3 in amino acids: CSVAARSQETQHF. The CDR3 bases are TGCAGCGTGGCTGCCAGGTCCCAAGAGACCCAGCACTTC.